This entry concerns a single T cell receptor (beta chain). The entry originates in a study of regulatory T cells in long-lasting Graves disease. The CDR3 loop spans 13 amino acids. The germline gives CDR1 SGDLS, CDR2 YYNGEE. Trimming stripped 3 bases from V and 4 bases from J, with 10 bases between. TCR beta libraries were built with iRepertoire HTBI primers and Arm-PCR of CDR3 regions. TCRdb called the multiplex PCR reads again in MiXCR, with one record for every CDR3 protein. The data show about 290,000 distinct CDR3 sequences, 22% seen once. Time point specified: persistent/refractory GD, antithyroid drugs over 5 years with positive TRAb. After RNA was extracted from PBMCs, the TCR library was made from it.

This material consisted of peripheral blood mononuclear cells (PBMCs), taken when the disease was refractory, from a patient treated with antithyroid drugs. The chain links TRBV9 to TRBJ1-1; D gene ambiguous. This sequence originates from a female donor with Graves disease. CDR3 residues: CASSAFRSTEAFF. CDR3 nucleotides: TGTGCCAGCAGCGCCTTTCGAAGCACTGAAGCTTTCTTT.